The 31 T cell receptor beta chains below all came from one sample that was sequenced in a study of blood T cell repertoires in COVID-19. Clones were sequenced by immunoSEQ multiplex PCR, and TCRdb holds only the in-frame ones, with some missing. The sample carries roughly 160,000 clones, about 80% recorded once. The sequencing input was peripheral blood. These receptors came from a man aged 65-85 years with active or convalescent COVID-19.

This clone was detected only once. V is TRBV19 and J is TRBJ1-1, with D perhaps TRBD1 (5 bases). V gave up 6 bases and J gave up 4 bases, with 12 bases separating them. Germline V gene sequence: CDR1 LNHDA, CDR2 SQIVND (reference sequence). The CDR3 is made up of 13 amino acids. The CDR3, as DNA: TGTGCCAGTAGCATCGGACAAACCACTGAAGCTTTCTTT. This gives the protein CASSIGQTTEAFF. The full variable domain, completed using reference TRBV19 and TRBJ1-1, is DGGITQSPKYLFRKEGQNVTLSCEQNLNHDAMYWYRQDPGQGLRLIYYSQIVNDFQKGDIAEGYSVSREKKESFPLTVTSAQKNPTAFYLCASSIGQTTEAFFGQGTRLTVV.

The rearrangement uses TRBV7-2 and TRBJ1-2; 8 bases map to TRBD1. CDR3 size: 15 residues. With V trimmed by 4 bases and J by 3 bases, 7 bases remained unmatched. Germline-derived CDR1 and CDR2 are SGHTA and FQGNSA. The CDR3 DNA follows: TGTGCCAGCAGCTCCCCGGACAGGGAGGACTATGGCTACACCTTC. This codes for CASSSPDREDYGYTF.

The chain couples TRBV24-1 to TRBJ2-7, with TRBD1 matching 9 bases. V was clipped by 5 bases and J by 4 bases; unmatched bases: 8. The CDR3 extends over 15 amino acids. Per the germline V gene, CDR1 is KGHDR and CDR2 is SFDVKD. CDR3 sequence reads: CATSAPGQGGYEQYF. In DNA form, the CDR3 reads TGTGCCACCAGTGCCCCGGGACAGGGCGGGTACGAGCAGTACTTC.

This sequence joins TRBV19 and TRBJ1-6; no definite D call. The CDR3 runs to 15 residues. The germline CDR1 and CDR2 sequences are LNHDA and SQIVND (reference sequence). Trimming removed 0 bases from V and 6 bases from J, with 9 bases in between. In DNA, the CDR3 is TGTGCCAGTAGTATAGATAGATCACCTAATTCACCCCTCCACTTT. Translated, it gives CASSIDRSPNSPLHF.

The chain has TRBV5-1 and TRBJ1-1; TRBD1 agrees at 7 bases. Germline CDR1 reads SGHRS; CDR2 reads YFSETQ. The CDR3 runs to 15 residues. With 0 bases clipped from V and 4 bases from J, the junction kept 6 bases outside the gene matches. Here the CDR3 DNA reads TGCGCCAGCAGCTTGGCGGAGGGGGCGTCCACTGAAGCTTTCTTT. Amino acids: CASSLAEGASTEAFF.

The DNA for the CDR3 is TGTGCCAGCACCTTTAGCGGGAGAAGCACAGATACGCAGTATTTT. Translating it yields CASTFSGRSTDTQYF. The chain has TRBV11-2 and TRBJ2-3; TRBD2 matches at 9 bases. CDR1 and CDR2 (germline): SGHAT, FQNNGV. CDR3 length equals 15 residues. The J segment lost 0 bases and the V segment lost 7 bases, leaving 5 bases of the junction unmatched.

In DNA form, the CDR3 reads TGCGCCAGCAGCGAATACAGCACAGGGGTGGCAGATACGCAGTATTTT. Amino acids: CASSEYSTGVADTQYF. J is TRBJ2-3 and V is TRBV10-1, with 7 bases that match TRBD1. CDR1 WNHNN and CDR2 SYGVQD come from the germline V gene (reference sequence). CDR3 size: 16 residues. V gave up 6 bases and J gave up 4 bases; unmatched junction bases: 13.

This chain links TRBV7-8 with TRBJ2-3, with TRBD2 matching 9 bases. With 1 base clipped from V and 0 bases from J, the junction kept 5 bases outside the gene matches. The CDR3 loop spans 17 amino acids. Germline V gives CDR1 SGHVS, CDR2 FQNEAQ. This CDR3 reads CASSLDLLAGSTDTQYF. The CDR3 bases are TGTGCCAGCAGCTTAGACCTCCTAGCGGGAAGCACAGATACGCAGTATTTT.

This clone turned up a few times. The rearrangement uses TRBV5-4 and TRBJ1-1; 8 bases fit TRBD1. This CDR3 region has 18 residues. CDR1 SGHNT and CDR2 YYREEE come from the germline V gene (reference sequence). Losses at the gene ends were 4 bases for V and 1 base for J; bases not matched to a gene: 15. This CDR3 is CASSPWTGLESANTEAFF. DNA for the CDR3: TGTGCCAGCAGCCCCTGGACAGGGCTAGAGTCCGCGAACACTGAAGCTTTCTTT.

This clone was observed a single time. This rearrangement joins TRBV4-1 to TRBJ1-3, with D possibly matching TRBD1 (6 bases). CDR1 and CDR2 (germline): MGHRA, YSYEKL. The CDR3 length is 16 residues. V lost 2 bases and J 2 bases, leaving 13 bases between the germline ends. The CDR3 region has the DNA TGCGCCAGCAGCCAATTTGGGACACTCACTGGAAACACCATATATTTT. It translates to CASSQFGTLTGNTIYF.

The rearrangement uses TRBV19 and TRBJ1-2; D is unresolved. Germline assignment: CDR1 LNHDA and CDR2 SQIVND (reference sequence). The CDR3 spans 13 residues. V lost 4 bases to trimming and J lost 4 bases, with 10 bases between them. As DNA, the CDR3 is TGTGCCAGTAGTAGCCGGGATCCCTATGGCTACACCTTC. It translates to CASSSRDPYGYTF.

This clone was seen just once. The chain links TRBV5-1 to TRBJ2-5; 8 bases match TRBD2. The CDR3 covers 15 residues. CDR1 SGHRS and CDR2 YFSETQ come from the germline V gene. Trimming cost V 6 bases and J 5 bases; bases outside gene matches: 12. CDR3 coding DNA: TGCGCCAGCACCCCCGAACCCCGGGGGGGGGAGACCCAGTACTTC. Protein sequence: CASTPEPRGGETQYF.

The rearrangement uses TRBV18 and TRBJ2-1; 7 bases are a match to TRBD1. From germline, CDR1 is KGHSH and CDR2 LQKENI. J was trimmed by 1 base and V by 4 bases; bases with no gene match: 4. The CDR3 consists of 15 residues. DNA of the CDR3: TGTGCCAGCTCACAGGACAGGAGTTCCTACAATGAGCAGTTCTTC. Encoded protein: CASSQDRSSYNEQFF.

The chain couples TRBV19 to TRBJ2-5; 8 bases agree with TRBD2. Per germline, CDR1 LNHDA and CDR2 SQIVND (reference sequence). V shed 5 bases, J shed 5 bases, and the junction held 7 bases outside the gene matches. This CDR3 has 14 amino acids. This CDR3 reads CASSRREEGETQYF. The CDR3 DNA reads as TGTGCCAGTAGTCGGCGGGAGGAGGGGGAGACCCAGTACTTC.

This clone was detected once. V and J are TRBV23-1 and TRBJ1-4, with D uncertain. TRBV23-1 is placed among ORFs of uncertain function. The CDR3 length is 15 residues. The V and J ends lost 6 bases and 7 bases respectively, with 18 bases between them. CDR3 bases: TGCGCCAGCAGCCCCCCAGAGGGAGTAGGTGAAAAACTGTTTTTT. Translated, it gives CASSPPEGVGEKLFF.

The V call is TRBV19, the J call TRBJ1-4; D gene uncertain. Germline values: CDR1 LNHDA, CDR2 SQIVND (reference sequence). Trimming shortened V by 7 bases and J by 0 bases, and 9 bases separated the two germline ends. The CDR3 totals 14 residues. CDR3 DNA: TGTGCCAGTACTAGTGGCGCAACTAATGAAAAACTGTTTTTT. Residues: CASTSGATNEKLFF. The full variable domain, in which reference TRBV19 and TRBJ1-4 provide the parts outside the CDR3, is DGGITQSPKYLFRKEGQNVTLSCEQNLNHDAMYWYRQDPGQGLRLIYYSQIVNDFQKGDIAEGYSVSREKKESFPLTVTSAQKNPTAFYLCASTSGATNEKLFFGSGTQLSVL.

The genes are TRBV24-1 and TRBJ2-1; perhaps TRBD2 as D (5 bases). This CDR3 comprises 15 residues. Between the trimmed V and J ends, which lost 1 base and 3 bases, there was a span of 9 bases. Germline V CDR1 and CDR2: KGHDR, SFDVKD. The CDR3 bases are TGTGCCACCAGTGATTTCCGGGAAGGCTACAATGAGCAGTTCTTC. Translation gives CATSDFREGYNEQFF.

This chain connects TRBV7-2 to TRBJ1-4; 7 nucleotides align to TRBD1. Germline V gives CDR1 SGHTA, CDR2 FQGNSA. The CDR3 extends over 15 amino acids. J lost 7 bases, V lost 0 bases, and 5 bases had no gene match. The CDR3 DNA follows: TGTGCCAGCAGCTTAGCAGGGGGCTCCGCTGAAAAACTGTTTTTT. Protein product: CASSLAGGSAEKLFF.

The chain joins TRBV28 to TRBJ2-1; 15 bases are shared with TRBD2. CDR3 length: 15 amino acids. The V gene end was trimmed by 5 bases and the J gene end by 9 bases; junction bases not matched to a gene: 5. Germline values: CDR1 MDHEN, CDR2 SYDVKM. The CDR3 spells CASSLQGLAGGEQFF. In DNA form, the CDR3 reads TGTGCCAGCAGTCTCCAGGGACTAGCGGGAGGTGAGCAGTTCTTC.

The chain has TRBV3-1 (or the pseudogene TRBV3-2) and TRBJ2-6; D gene unclear. With 6 bases removed from V and 0 bases from J, the gap between germline ends came to 6 bases. The CDR3 runs 14 residues. The V gene's germline CDR1 is LGHDT and CDR2 YNNKEL (reference sequence). The CDR3 DNA sequence: TGTGCCAGCAGTCTTAGCTCTGGGGCCAACGTCCTGACTTTC. Translated, it gives CASSLSSGANVLTF.

The chain has TRBV5-1 and TRBJ1-4, with D possibly TRBD1 on 6 matching bases. The V gene lost 0 bases and the J gene lost 8 bases, with 11 bases spanning the gap. The CDR3 runs 14 residues. Germline V gives CDR1 SGHRS, CDR2 YFSETQ. CDR3 protein: CASSLVAGVEKLFF. The CDR3 nucleotides read TGCGCCAGCAGCTTGGTTGCAGGGGTCGAAAAACTGTTTTTT.

The CDR3 loop reads CASSQVWGRVFCNSPLHF. Here the CDR3 DNA reads TGTGCCAGCAGCCAAGTCTGGGGGAGGGTTTTTTGTAATTCACCCCTCCACTTT. The chain combines TRBV3-1 (or the pseudogene TRBV3-2) with TRBJ1-6; D is possibly TRBD1 (5 bases). V was shortened by 1 base and J by 6 bases, with 19 bases between the two germline ends. The CDR3 runs 18 residues. CDR1 and CDR2 from the germline V gene are LGHDT and YNNKEL (reference sequence).

The chain has TRBV6-5 and TRBJ2-3; 9 positions match TRBD1. V lost 8 bases to trimming and J lost 4 bases; unmatched junction nucleotides: 10. The V gene's germline CDR1 is MNHEY and CDR2 SVGAGI. This CDR3 has 15 residues. The CDR3 DNA follows: TGTGCCAGCGCACGTTGGACAGGGGTTGCAGATACGCAGTATTTT. Translation: CASARWTGVADTQYF.

V gene TRBV19 combines with J gene TRBJ1-3; unclear D gene. There are 12 residues in the CDR3. The germline V gene encodes CDR1 LNHDA and CDR2 SQIVND (reference sequence). Trimming cost V 5 bases and J 4 bases, with 6 bases left between them. In DNA, the CDR3 is TGTGCCAGTAGTGCAGAAGGAAACACCATATATTTT. Protein sequence: CASSAEGNTIYF.

The chain joins TRBV7-8 to TRBJ1-2, with TRBD1 identical over 7 bases. CDR1 and CDR2 (germline): SGHVS, FQNEAQ. The trim removed 1 base at V and 3 bases at J, leaving 2 bases unmatched. The CDR3 is made up of 14 amino acids. Written as DNA, the CDR3 is TGTGCCAGCAGCTTAGTAGGACAGGACTATGGCTACACCTTC. This translates into CASSLVGQDYGYTF.

The chain couples TRBV10-2 to TRBJ2-1; a weak D match, TRBD2 (6 bases). This CDR3 has 15 residues. V was shortened by 6 bases and J by 0 bases, with 12 bases between the two germline ends. Germline lookup yields CDR1 WSHSY and CDR2 SAAADI. The CDR3 reads CASRGTSSSYNEQFF. CDR3 bases: TGCGCCAGCAGAGGGACTTCAAGCTCCTACAATGAGCAGTTCTTC.

This chain connects TRBV14 to TRBJ1-2; 10 bases fit TRBD1. The CDR3 spans 17 residues. V gave up 2 bases and J gave up 4 bases; unmatched junction bases: 10. CDR1 SGHDN and CDR2 FVKESK come from the germline V gene. CDR3 in DNA: TGTGCCAGCAGCCAATCCTACGGGGGGACAGGGGTCTATGGCTACACCTTC. Encoded protein: CASSQSYGGTGVYGYTF.

CDR3 region: CASSGLGNYGYTF. The CDR3, as DNA: TGTGCCAGCAGCGGTTTGGGCAACTATGGCTACACCTTC. The chain is built from TRBV14 and TRBJ1-2; unclear D gene. This CDR3 is built from 13 residues. V was trimmed by 5 bases and J by 2 bases, leaving 9 bases between them. Germline CDR1 is SGHDN and CDR2 is FVKESK.

The chain combines TRBV7-2 with TRBJ1-1, with D unresolved. The CDR3 loop spans 14 amino acids. Per germline, CDR1 SGHTA and CDR2 FQGNSA. The V end was cut by 5 bases, the J end by 0 bases, with 10 bases between. The CDR3 loop reads CASSPVAMNTEAFF. The CDR3 bases are TGTGCCAGCAGCCCCGTGGCAATGAACACTGAAGCTTTCTTT.

A single count supports this clone. This rearrangement joins TRBV6-5 to TRBJ2-5, with a tentative D call TRBD1 (5 bases). V dropped 4 bases and J dropped 5 bases, with 20 bases sitting between them. Germline-derived CDR1 and CDR2 are MNHEY and SVGAGI. This CDR3 has 16 amino acids. The CDR3: CASSSLLGLSTETQYF. The CDR3 DNA reads TGTGCCAGCAGTTCTCTACTGGGGCTATCCACGGAGACCCAGTACTTC.

CDR3 nucleotide sequence: TGTGCCAGCAGCCTAAACAGGGGAGCCTACAATGAGCAGTTCTTC. It encodes CASSLNRGAYNEQFF. The chain uses TRBV5-6 and TRBJ2-1; 7 positions agree with TRBD1. CDR1 is SGHDT and CDR2 is YYEEEE in the germline V gene. There are 15 residues in the CDR3. The J segment lost 2 bases and the V segment lost 4 bases, leaving 6 bases of the junction unmatched.